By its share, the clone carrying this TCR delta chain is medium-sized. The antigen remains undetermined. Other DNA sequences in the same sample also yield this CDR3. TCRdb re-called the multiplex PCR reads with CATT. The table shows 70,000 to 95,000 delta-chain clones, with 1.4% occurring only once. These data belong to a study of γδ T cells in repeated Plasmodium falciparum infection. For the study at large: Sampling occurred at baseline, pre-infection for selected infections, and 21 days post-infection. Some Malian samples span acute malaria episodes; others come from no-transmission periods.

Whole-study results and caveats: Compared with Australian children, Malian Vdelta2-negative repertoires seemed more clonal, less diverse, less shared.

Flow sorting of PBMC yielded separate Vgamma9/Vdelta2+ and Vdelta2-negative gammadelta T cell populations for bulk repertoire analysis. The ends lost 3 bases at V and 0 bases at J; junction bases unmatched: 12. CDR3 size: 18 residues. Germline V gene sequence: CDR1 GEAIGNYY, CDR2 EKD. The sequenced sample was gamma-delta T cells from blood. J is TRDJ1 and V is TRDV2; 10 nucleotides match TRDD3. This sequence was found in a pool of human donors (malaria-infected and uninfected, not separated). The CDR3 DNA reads TGTGCCTGTGACCGCGTAGGTACTGGGGGATCGTACACCGATAAACTCATCTTT. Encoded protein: CACDRVGTGGSYTDKLIF.